This TCR beta chain was recorded in a study of spatial heterogeneity in lung cancer. Overall study context: Detection consistently captured more beta-chain sequences than alpha-chain sequences. As counted in raw reads, each unique TCR and UMI combination appeared more than ten times on average.

The time point here: sample taken at primary tumor resection. Tumor, nontumor lung or frozen PBMC supplied whole RNA, sequenced without sorting. Donors were some 72 untreated early-stage non-small cell lung cancer patients. TCR cDNA molecules each carried a unique molecular identifier. TCRdb analysed the 5' RACE reads with MiXCR anew, one entry per CDR3 protein. Seen here are some 11,000 distinct CDR3 sequences, roughly 4% observed once, and the top ten hold around 7.6%. Many counts were recorded for this clonotype. Being off target in a library aimed at alpha chains, this beta chain has a size of little meaning. The V end lost 6 bases, the J end lost 2 bases, and 8 bases lay between the germline ends. The germline CDR1 and CDR2 sequences are MNHNY and SVGAGI (reference sequence). The CDR3 is 13 amino acids.

This clonotype was sampled from a male donor with early-stage non-small cell lung cancer. The chain combines TRBV6-6 with TRBJ1-5; D is perhaps TRBD1 (6 bases). The starting material was normal lung tissue next to the tumor, obtained at surgery. CDR3 nucleotides: TGTGCCAGCAGCGGACAGCGCAATCAGCCCCAGCATTTT. This encodes CASSGQRNQPQHF.